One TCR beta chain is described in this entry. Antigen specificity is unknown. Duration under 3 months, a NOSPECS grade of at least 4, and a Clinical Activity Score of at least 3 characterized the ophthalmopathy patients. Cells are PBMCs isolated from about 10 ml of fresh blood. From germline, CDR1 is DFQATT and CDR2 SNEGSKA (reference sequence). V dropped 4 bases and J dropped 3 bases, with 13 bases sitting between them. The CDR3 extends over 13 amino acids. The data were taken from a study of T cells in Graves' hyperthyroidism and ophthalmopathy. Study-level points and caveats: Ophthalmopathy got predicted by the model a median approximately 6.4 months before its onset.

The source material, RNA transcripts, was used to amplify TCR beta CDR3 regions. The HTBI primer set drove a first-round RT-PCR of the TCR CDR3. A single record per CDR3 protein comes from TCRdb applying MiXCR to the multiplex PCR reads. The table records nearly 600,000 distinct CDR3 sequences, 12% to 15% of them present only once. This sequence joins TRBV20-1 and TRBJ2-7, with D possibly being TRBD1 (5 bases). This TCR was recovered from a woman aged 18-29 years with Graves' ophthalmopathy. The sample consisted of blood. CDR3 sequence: CSATTVHFYEQYF. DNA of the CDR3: TGCAGTGCTACGACAGTACACTTCTACGAGCAGTACTTC.